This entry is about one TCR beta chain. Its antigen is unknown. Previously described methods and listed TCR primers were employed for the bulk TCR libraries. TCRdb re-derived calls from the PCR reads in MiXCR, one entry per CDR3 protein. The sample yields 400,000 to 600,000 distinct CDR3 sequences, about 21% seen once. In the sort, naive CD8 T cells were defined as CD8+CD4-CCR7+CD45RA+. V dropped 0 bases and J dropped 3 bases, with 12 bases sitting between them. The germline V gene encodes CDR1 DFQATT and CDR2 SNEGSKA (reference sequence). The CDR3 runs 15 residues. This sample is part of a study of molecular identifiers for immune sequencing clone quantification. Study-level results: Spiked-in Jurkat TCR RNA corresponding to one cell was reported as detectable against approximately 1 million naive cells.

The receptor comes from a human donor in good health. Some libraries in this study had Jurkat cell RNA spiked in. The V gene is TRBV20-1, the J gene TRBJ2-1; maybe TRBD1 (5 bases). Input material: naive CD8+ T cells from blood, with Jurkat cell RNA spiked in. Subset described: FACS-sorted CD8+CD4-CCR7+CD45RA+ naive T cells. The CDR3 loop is CSARDTGRVYNEQFF. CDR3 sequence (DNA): TGCAGTGCTAGAGACACAGGCCGCGTCTACAATGAGCAGTTCTTC.